This T cell receptor (beta chain) was recorded in a study of blood T cells in healthy people across ages. General observations from the study: In long-lived donors, naive CD4+ cell counts and diversity exceeded those of aged donors.

Trimming at V came to 5 bases and at J to 1 base, leaving 1 base not matched to a gene. Germline lookup yields CDR1 DFQATT and CDR2 SNEGSKA (reference sequence). This CDR3 comprises 12 residues. They isolated at least 6 million PBMCs from each sample. In the case of this clonotype: As yet, its antigen is unknown.

It was with a sample-barcoded 5' primer and a J-beta primer mix that a second PCR of roughly 6 to 11 cycles was run. Every cDNA molecule bore a tag from a template-switch adaptor containing 12 random nucleotides. Sequencing yielded, for each sample, at least 3 million paired-end reads carrying CDR3. From the 5' RACE reads, TCRdb called clonotypes with MiXCR, one entry per CDR3 protein. There are 1,300,000 or so distinct CDR3 sequences in the sample; roughly 59% occur only once, and 5% to 7% lies in the top ten. The receptor's source is a man between 18 and 29 years old in good health. V gene TRBV20-1 combines with J gene TRBJ2-7; 8 nucleotides agree with TRBD2. Source material: blood. CDR3 in DNA: TGCAGTGCTCGACTAGCGTCCTACGAGCAGTACTTC. This gives the protein CSARLASYEQYF.